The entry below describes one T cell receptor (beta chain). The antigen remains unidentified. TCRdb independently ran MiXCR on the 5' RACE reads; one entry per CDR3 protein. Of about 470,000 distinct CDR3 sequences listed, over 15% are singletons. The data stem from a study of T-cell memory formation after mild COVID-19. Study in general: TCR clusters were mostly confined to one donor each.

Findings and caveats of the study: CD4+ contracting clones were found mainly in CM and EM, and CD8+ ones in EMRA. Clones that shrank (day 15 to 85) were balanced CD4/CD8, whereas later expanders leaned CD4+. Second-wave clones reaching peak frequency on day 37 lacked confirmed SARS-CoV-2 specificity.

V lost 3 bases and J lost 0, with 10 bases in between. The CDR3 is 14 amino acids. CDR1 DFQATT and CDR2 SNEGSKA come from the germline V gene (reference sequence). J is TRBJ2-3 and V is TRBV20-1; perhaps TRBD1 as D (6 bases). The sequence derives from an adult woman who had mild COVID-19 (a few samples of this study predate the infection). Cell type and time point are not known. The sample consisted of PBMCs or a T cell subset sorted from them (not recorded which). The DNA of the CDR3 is TGCAGTGCTAGGGGGACAACTAGCACAGATACGCAGTATTTT. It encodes CSARGTTSTDTQYF.